The subject of this entry is one T cell receptor beta chain. These data originate in a study of shared clonotypes between healthy human individuals. Clones were read by immunoSEQ multiplex PCR, and TCRdb kept only the in-frame ones, dropping some. The profile shows fewer than 1.6 million clones, less than 99% of them singletons. Input material: naive CD4+ T cells sorted from blood. Subset defined: CD45RA+ positively selected. This receptor was obtained from a man aged 25 to 40 in good health.

The CDR3 sequence: CASSPPWSLAGYNEQFF. The CDR3 DNA sequence: TGTGCCAGCTCACCACCTTGGTCGCTAGCGGGGTACAATGAGCAGTTCTTC. The chain joins TRBV18 to TRBJ2-1; TRBD2 aligns across 9 bases. V trimming: 0 bases; J trimming: 4 bases; junction bases outside the gene matches: 7. The CDR3 has 17 amino acids. The germline V gene has CDR1 KGHSH and CDR2 LQKENI.